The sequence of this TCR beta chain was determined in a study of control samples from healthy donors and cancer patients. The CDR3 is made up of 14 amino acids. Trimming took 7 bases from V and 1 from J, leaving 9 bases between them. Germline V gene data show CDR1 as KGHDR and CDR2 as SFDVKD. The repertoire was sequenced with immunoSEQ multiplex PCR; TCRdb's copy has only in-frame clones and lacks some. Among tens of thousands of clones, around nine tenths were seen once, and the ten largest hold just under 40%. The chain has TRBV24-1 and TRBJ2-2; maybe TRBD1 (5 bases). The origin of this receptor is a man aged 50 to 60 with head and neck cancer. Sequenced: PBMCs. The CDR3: CATRPGWNTGELFF. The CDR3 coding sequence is TGTGCCACCAGGCCAGGGTGGAACACCGGGGAGCTGTTTTTT.